One and the same sample provided the 16 T cell receptor beta chains below, sequenced in a study of T cells of healthy individuals. TCRdb reanalysed the 5' RACE reads using MiXCR and keeps one entry per CDR3 protein. The data hold approximately 52,000 distinct CDR3 sequences, with approximately 15% observed a single time. The origin of the receptors is a human donor in good health.

This clonotype was picked up many times. The chain uses TRBV6-1 and TRBJ1-4; 8 bases align to TRBD1. J lost 14 bases, V lost 0 bases, and 17 bases had no gene match. The length of the CDR3 is 17 residues. Germline CDR1 reads MNHNS; CDR2 reads SASEGT. The CDR3 is CASSEAQLQGDLRDLFF. The CDR3 bases are TGTGCCAGCAGTGAAGCTCAATTACAGGGGGACCTCCGAGACCTGTTTTTT.

The chain combines TRBV7-6 with TRBJ1-4; tentative D call: TRBD1 (6 bases). Looked up from germline, CDR1 is SGHVS and CDR2 is FNYEAQ. The CDR3 runs 14 residues. Trimming left V 4 bases short and J 14 bases short, with 20 bases between. The CDR3 nucleotides read TGTGCCAGCAGCTCCGGGATCCGAAAAGACAGGCTGTTTTTT. It specifies CASSSGIRKDRLFF.

Concerning this clonotype itself: The junction departs from germline at one end; a sequencing error may be responsible. The chain uses TRBV10-2 and TRBJ1-6; no firm D call. The CDR3 spans 13 residues. Germline V CDR1 and CDR2: WSHSY, SAAADI. The CDR3 DNA sequence: TGCGCCAGCGGTGAGTCGGTAAATTCACCCCTCCACTTT. Translation gives CASGESVNSPLHF.

This clonotype was observed many times. This chain connects TRBV7-2 to TRBJ1-1; unclear D gene. Germline lookup yields CDR1 SGHTA and CDR2 FQGNSA. This CDR3 comprises 13 residues. The germline V and J ends were trimmed by 2 bases and 1 base, with 5 bases remaining between them. The CDR3 loop reads CASSLRQNTEAFF. Written as DNA, the CDR3 is TGTGCCAGCAGCTTAAGACAGAACACTGAAGCTTTCTTT. The full variable domain, with the rest looked up from reference TRBV7-2 and TRBJ1-1, is GAGVSQSPSNKVTEKGKDVELRCDPISGHTALYWYRQSLGQGLEFLIYFQGNSAPDKSGLPSDRFSAERTGGSVSTLTIQRTQQEDSAVYLCASSLRQNTEAFFGQGTRLTVV.

The rearrangement links TRBV5-5 to TRBJ2-3; TRBD1 agrees at 7 bases. Germline CDR1 reads SGHKS; CDR2 reads YYEKEE (reference sequence). V lost 4 bases and J lost 2; bases outside the gene matches: 4. This CDR3 spans 14 amino acids. DNA for the CDR3: TGTGCCAGCAGCAACAGGGGCTTCACAGATACGCAGTATTTT. As protein: CASSNRGFTDTQYF.

This clonotype was detected ten times or more. The V gene is TRBV29-1, the J gene TRBJ2-1, with 13 bases fitting TRBD2. Germline CDR1 and CDR2: SQVTM and ANQGSEA. V dropped 6 bases and J dropped 6; count of bases not matched to a gene: 5. This CDR3 spans 14 amino acids. The CDR3 loop is CSVVGLAGPNEQFF. Written as DNA, the CDR3 is TGCAGCGTAGTGGGACTAGCGGGGCCCAATGAGCAGTTCTTC.

This clonotype came up a few times. The chain has TRBV5-5 and TRBJ2-5, with TRBD1 matching over 9 bases. The CDR3 length is 16 residues. CDR1 and CDR2 from the germline V gene are SGHKS and YYEKEE (reference sequence). V shed 3 bases and J 5 bases; nucleotides not matched to a gene: 11. CDR3 DNA: TGTGCCAGCAGCTATTTACCGGGACAGGGTATGGAGACCCAGTACTTC. Translation gives CASSYLPGQGMETQYF.

The table lists this clonotype with a few counts. The rearrangement uses TRBV24-1 and TRBJ2-7; 8 positions match TRBD1. The J segment lost 2 bases and the V segment lost 3 bases, leaving 11 bases of the junction unmatched. The germline V gene encodes CDR1 KGHDR and CDR2 SFDVKD. The CDR3 covers 17 residues. CDR3 protein: CATSDIGQGGKTYEQYF. CDR3 coding DNA: TGTGCCACCAGTGATATCGGACAGGGCGGGAAAACCTACGAGCAGTACTTC.

This clonotype has just a few counts. The chain combines TRBV6-2 or TRBV6-3 with TRBJ2-2; 9 bases line up with TRBD2. CDR3 length: 16 amino acids. Germline V gives CDR1 MNHEY, CDR2 SVGEGT. The V gene end was trimmed by 2 bases and the J gene end by 1 base; junction bases not matched to a gene: 2. The CDR3 region is CASSYPSGENTGELFF. CDR3 in DNA: TGTGCCAGCAGTTACCCTAGCGGGGAGAACACCGGGGAGCTGTTTTTT.

This clonotype showed up many times. V is TRBV10-3 and J is TRBJ2-1; possibly TRBD2 for D (6 bases). The germline V gene has CDR1 ENHRY and CDR2 SYGVKD. Between the trimmed V and J ends, which lost 3 bases and 16 bases, there was a span of 16 bases. This CDR3 has 12 amino acids. CDR3 protein: CAISEAEDYVFF. CDR3 DNA: TGTGCCATCAGTGAAGCAGAGGACTATGTTTTCTTC.

A few counts support this clonotype. The rearrangement links TRBV20-1 to TRBJ2-3, with D tentatively TRBD2 (5 bases). CDR1 is DFQATT, CDR2 SNEGSKA, per germline (reference sequence). This CDR3 region has 15 residues. V gave up 1 base and J gave up 6 bases, with 17 bases separating them. The CDR3 DNA follows: TGCAGTGCTAGAGCTCGGACTGAAGCCGGGGATACGCAGTATTTT. Translation: CSARARTEAGDTQYF.

This clonotype was seen a few times. V gene TRBV29-1 combines with J gene TRBJ2-2; D unresolved. The V gene's germline CDR1 is SQVTM and CDR2 ANQGSEA. This CDR3 is built from 13 residues. Trimming removed 4 bases from V and 5 bases from J, with 11 bases in between. CDR3 DNA sequence: TGCAGCGTTGTAACCTTAGGGACCGGGGAGCTGTTTTTT. Translated: CSVVTLGTGELFF.

This clonotype was detected a few times. The chain couples TRBV20-1 to TRBJ2-1; 7 nucleotides align to TRBD2. Losses at the gene ends were 5 bases for V and 1 base for J; bases not matched to a gene: 11. CDR1 DFQATT and CDR2 SNEGSKA come from the germline V gene (reference sequence). CDR3 length: 16 residues. In nucleotides, the CDR3 is TGCAGTGCTCTCCCACCTAGCGGACGGTCCTACAATGAGCAGTTCTTC. Amino acid sequence: CSALPPSGRSYNEQFF.

The chain recombines TRBV4-3 with TRBJ2-3, with D tentatively TRBD2 (5 bases). Per the germline V gene, CDR1 is LGHNA and CDR2 is YSLEER. The CDR3 has 13 residues. V was clipped by 4 bases and J by 3 bases, with 8 bases between them. DNA for the CDR3: TGCGCCAGCAGCCGGACTGGTACAGATACGCAGTATTTT. This gives the protein CASSRTGTDTQYF.

This clonotype was observed many times. The chain combines TRBV11-2 with TRBJ2-7, with D perhaps matching TRBD1 (5 bases). This CDR3 comprises 13 residues. V was pared by 3 bases and J by 5 bases, with 11 bases between. Germline CDR1 SGHAT, CDR2 FQNNGV. The CDR3 DNA sequence: TGTGCCAGCAGCTTGGCAGGGTCCCACGAGCAGTACTTC. It encodes CASSLAGSHEQYF.

This clonotype has a count of ten or more. V and J are TRBV4-2 and TRBJ2-3; D remains unclear. In germline, CDR1 is LGHNA, CDR2 YNFKEQ. This CDR3 has 17 residues. Trimming removed 0 bases from V and 0 bases from J, with 13 bases in between. This CDR3 reads CASSQDPAALSTDTQYF. The CDR3 DNA reads as TGTGCCAGCAGCCAAGACCCGGCAGCACTTAGCACAGATACGCAGTATTTT.